The rows below give T cell receptor beta chains drawn from one sample of a study of T-cell memory formation after mild COVID-19. TCRdb re-derived calls from the 5' RACE reads in MiXCR, one entry per CDR3 protein. This table has 70,000 to 95,000 distinct CDR3 sequences, roughly 13% appearing once. Material for sequencing was PBMCs or a T cell subset sorted from them (not recorded which). The receptors here all came from a man between 18 and 35 years old who had mild COVID-19 (a few samples of this study predate the infection). Cell type and time point are not known. Each CDR3 is given with its conserved first and last residue. Each record gives: CDR3 DNA, CDR3 protein, D gene, J gene, V gene, clone size. A D gene is named only where the DNA matches it firmly. Not every row has a clone size; where given, it reads once, few, many or a size class.

CDR3nt: TGTGCCAGCAGAAAAACAGGGGGATCCACTGAAGCTTTCTTT
CDR3aa: CASRKTGGSTEAFF
d_gene: TRBD1
j_gene: TRBJ1-1
v_gene: TRBV5-6
abundance: NA

CDR3nt: TGTGCCAGCACCCTACTAGCGGTGGTGAACACCGGGGAGCTGTTTTTT
CDR3aa: CASTLLAVVNTGELFF
d_gene: TRBD2
j_gene: TRBJ2-2
v_gene: TRBV12-3/TRBV12-4
abundance: NA

CDR3nt: TGTGCCAGCAGCCCCGGGGTAGAAACTGAAGCTTTCTTT
CDR3aa: CASSPGVETEAFF
d_gene: NA
j_gene: TRBJ1-1
v_gene: TRBV7-3
abundance: few

CDR3nt: TGTGCCAGCAGCCAAGCTAGCGGGGGTTATGAGCAGTTCTTC
CDR3aa: CASSQASGGYEQFF
d_gene: TRBD2
j_gene: TRBJ2-1
v_gene: TRBV4-2
abundance: few

CDR3nt: TGTGCCATCAGTGAACAGGGGAAGGCAGATACGCAGTATTTT
CDR3aa: CAISEQGKADTQYF
d_gene: TRBD1
j_gene: TRBJ2-3
v_gene: TRBV10-3
abundance: NA

CDR3nt: TGCGCCAGCAGCCAAGCTCGGGGGACAGGGGTAAACATTCAGTACTTC
CDR3aa: CASSQARGTGVNIQYF
d_gene: TRBD1
j_gene: TRBJ2-4
v_gene: TRBV4-3
abundance: NA

CDR3nt: TGTGCCAGCAGCCACGAAGTGCGCAGGGATGGCTACACCTTC
CDR3aa: CASSHEVRRDGYTF
d_gene: NA
j_gene: TRBJ1-2
v_gene: TRBV14
abundance: few

CDR3nt: TGTGCCAGCAGTTTACGCAGGAGTTCCTACGAGCAGTACTTC
CDR3aa: CASSLRRSSYEQYF
d_gene: NA
j_gene: TRBJ2-7
v_gene: TRBV27
abundance: few

CDR3nt: TGCGCCAGCAGCTACCTCAACAGGGGGCTGACAGATACGCAGTATTTT
CDR3aa: CASSYLNRGLTDTQYF
d_gene: TRBD1
j_gene: TRBJ2-3
v_gene: TRBV5-1
abundance: few

CDR3nt: TGTGCCAGCAGACCCCAGGGAGCCTTAGCCAAAAACATTCAGTACTTC
CDR3aa: CASRPQGALAKNIQYF
d_gene: NA
j_gene: TRBJ2-4
v_gene: TRBV7-9
abundance: NA

CDR3nt: TGCGCCAGCAGCCCGGGACCGAGCAATCAGCCCCAGCATTTT
CDR3aa: CASSPGPSNQPQHF
d_gene: NA
j_gene: TRBJ1-5
v_gene: TRBV5-1
abundance: few

CDR3nt: TGTGCCAGCAGCCAAGAGTGGACGGTGGTTTACGAGCAGTACTTC
CDR3aa: CASSQEWTVVYEQYF
d_gene: NA
j_gene: TRBJ2-7
v_gene: TRBV3-1
abundance: NA

CDR3nt: TGTGCCAGCACTGGGACAGGGGGCGGCACTGAAGCTTTCTTT
CDR3aa: CASTGTGGGTEAFF
d_gene: TRBD1
j_gene: TRBJ1-1
v_gene: TRBV6-6
abundance: NA

CDR3nt: TGTGCCAGCAGCTTAGGAAGGACAGGGGGGGACACTGAAGCTTTCTTT
CDR3aa: CASSLGRTGGDTEAFF
d_gene: TRBD1
j_gene: TRBJ1-1
v_gene: TRBV7-6
abundance: few